The rows below give T cell receptor beta chains drawn from one sample of a study of blood T cell repertoires in COVID-19. Produced via immunoSEQ multiplex PCR; TCRdb's table is partial and in-frame only. The table has 200,000 to 250,000 clones, roughly 80% seen once; the top ten hold 4.5% to 5%. Sample: peripheral blood. These receptors were obtained from a woman aged 80 or over with active or convalescent COVID-19. CDR3s include the opening cysteine and the closing phenylalanine or tryptophan. The order of the fields is J gene, D gene, V gene, clone size, CDR3 DNA, CDR3 protein. A D gene is named only where the DNA matches it firmly. The size of a clone is reported for some rows only, either as once, few or many, or as a class for expanded clones.

>TRBJ2-1|NA|TRBV5-6|NA
TGTGCCAGCAGCTTGATGACAGCCTCCTACAATGAGCAGTTCTTC
CASSLMTASYNEQFF
>TRBJ1-1|NA|TRBV12-3/TRBV12-4|NA
TGTGCCAGCACTCGGGGGAACACTGAAGCTTTCTTT
CASTRGNTEAFF
>TRBJ2-7|NA|TRBV2|few
TGTGCCAGCAGTGAACTGTCCTACGAGCAGTACTTC
CASSELSYEQYF
>TRBJ1-1|NA|TRBV10-2|NA
TGCGCCAGCAGTGAGTACGGGAACACTGAAGCTTTCTTT
CASSEYGNTEAFF
>TRBJ1-6|NA|TRBV3-1/TRBV3-2|NA
TGTGCCAGCAGCCTTCGAGGCCCATCATATAATTCACCCCTCCACTTT
CASSLRGPSYNSPLHF
>TRBJ2-1|NA|TRBV29-1|NA
TGCAGCGTTGATTTAGCGGTCGGGTCGGATGAGCAGTTCTTC
CSVDLAVGSDEQFF
>TRBJ2-7|TRBD2|TRBV5-4|few
TGTGCCAGCAGGGCTAGCGGGAGCCACGGCTCCTACGAGCAGTACTTC
CASRASGSHGSYEQYF
>TRBJ1-1|TRBD1|TRBV2|few
TGTGCCAGCAGATATACAGGGGTGGACACTGAAGCTTTCTTT
CASRYTGVDTEAFF
>TRBJ2-7|TRBD1|TRBV19|few
TGTGCCAGTAGTGTGACAGGGGGCACCTACGAGCAGTACTTC
CASSVTGGTYEQYF
>TRBJ1-6|NA|TRBV6-1|NA
TGTGCCAGCAGTGAGAGCGGGCACAATTCACCCCTCCACTTT
CASSESGHNSPLHF
>TRBJ2-6|NA|TRBV28|NA
TGTGCCAGCAGTTTTGCGGCGAGGGGGGCCAACGTCCTGACTTTC
CASSFAARGANVLTF
>TRBJ2-5|TRBD2|TRBV7-9|NA
TGTGCCAGCAGCATAGGACTAGCGGGAGCAGAGACCCAGTACTTC
CASSIGLAGAETQYF
>TRBJ1-6|NA|TRBV11-3|NA
TGTGCCAGCAGCTTCGAGAGTAATTCACCCCTCCACTTT
CASSFESNSPLHF
>TRBJ1-1|NA|TRBV5-5|NA
TGTGCCAGCAGCAGGACAGTGAACACTGAAGCTTTCTTT
CASSRTVNTEAFF
>TRBJ2-7|TRBD2|TRBV2|NA
TGTGCCAGCAGAATTAGCGGGGGGTCCATTCTCGAGCAGTACTTC
CASRISGGSILEQYF
>TRBJ2-5|NA|TRBV2|NA
TGTGCCAGCAGAACGTGGGCCGAGACCCAGTACTTC
CASRTWAETQYF
>TRBJ2-1|TRBD2|TRBV30|few
TGTGCCTGGAGTGTCAAGAGCGGGAGGCCCGATGAGCAGTTCTTC
CAWSVKSGRPDEQFF
>TRBJ1-3|NA|TRBV27|NA
TGTGCCAGCAGTTCGGGGTCCCACTCTGGAAACACCATATATTTT
CASSSGSHSGNTIYF
>TRBJ2-3|TRBD2|TRBV27|NA
TGTGCCAGCAGTTCGGGACTAGCGGGAGGGGCAGATACGCAGTATTTT
CASSSGLAGGADTQYF
>TRBJ1-1|NA|TRBV5-1|NA
TGCGCCAGCAGTACGGATGGGGCAGCGACGAACACTGAAGCTTTCTTT
CASSTDGAATNTEAFF
>TRBJ2-1|TRBD2|TRBV7-2|few
TGTGCCAGCAGCTTACTGGGACTAGCGGGAGGGTTTGAGCAGTTCTTC
CASSLLGLAGGFEQFF
>TRBJ2-5|NA|TRBV15|NA
TGTGCCACCAGCAGGGCACAGGGGACTGGAGAGACCCAGTACTTC
CATSRAQGTGETQYF
>TRBJ1-2|NA|TRBV19|NA
TGTGCCAGTAGTATGATGGGGGCGGACTATGGCTACACCTTC
CASSMMGADYGYTF
>TRBJ2-3|NA|TRBV6-5|few
TGTGCCAGCAGATGGGGCACTAGCACAGATACGCAGTATTTT
CASRWGTSTDTQYF
>TRBJ1-1|NA|TRBV9|once
TGTGCCAGCAGCAAAGGGAGGAACACTGAAGCTTTCTTT
CASSKGRNTEAFF
>TRBJ2-7|NA|TRBV9|NA
TGTGCCAGCAGCGCACAGATCTCCTACGAGCAGTACTTC
CASSAQISYEQYF
>TRBJ1-5|TRBD1|TRBV3-1/TRBV3-2|NA
TGTGCCAGCAGCCAAGCCGGGACAGGGGGGAATCAGCCCCAGCATTTT
CASSQAGTGGNQPQHF
>TRBJ1-4|TRBD1|TRBV2|NA
TGTGCCAGCACCTCGGACAGGGGAACTAATGAAAAACTGTTTTTT
CASTSDRGTNEKLFF
>TRBJ1-6|NA|TRBV27|NA
TGTGCCAGCAGCGAGGACAGACGTATCTATAATTCACCCCTCCACTTT
CASSEDRRIYNSPLHF
>TRBJ1-6|TRBD1|TRBV7-2|NA
TGTGCCAGCAGCTCATCGACAGGGATTAATTCACCCCTCCACTTT
CASSSSTGINSPLHF
>TRBJ2-7|NA|TRBV18|NA
TGTGCCAGCTCACCACCGTTAGGGACGAGGCGACTAGAAAGGCAGTACTTC
CASSPPLGTRRLERQYF
>TRBJ1-1|NA|TRBV12-3/TRBV12-4|NA
TGTGCCAGCAGTTTCGGGGAAGTCCCAAAAGCTTTCTTT
CASSFGEVPKAFF
>TRBJ2-4|TRBD2|TRBV7-6|NA
TGTGCCAGCAGCATCACAGCGGGGGGGCCGGGGGCCAAAAACATTCAGTACTTC
CASSITAGGPGAKNIQYF
>TRBJ2-5|TRBD2|TRBV7-9|NA
TGTGCCAGCAGCTTGCTAGCGGGGATAGAGACCCAGTACTTC
CASSLLAGIETQYF
>TRBJ2-1|TRBD2|TRBV5-4|NA
TGTGCCAGCAGCTTGGAGTCGGGAGGGGTTGTATCATTTAATGAGCAGTTCTTC
CASSLESGGVVSFNEQFF
>TRBJ2-7|TRBD2|TRBV20-1|once
TGCAGTGCTAGTCCCGAACTAGCGGGTTCCTACGAGCAGTACTTC
CSASPELAGSYEQYF
>TRBJ2-7|NA|TRBV11-2|NA
TGTGCCAGCAGTCAAGGACATAACTACTACGAGCAGTACTTC
CASSQGHNYYEQYF
>TRBJ1-4|NA|TRBV12-3/TRBV12-4|NA
TGTGCCAGCAGTTCGACAGTGACTGAAAAACTGTTTTTT
CASSSTVTEKLFF
>TRBJ1-2|NA|TRBV12-3/TRBV12-4|NA
TGTGCCAGCAGGTTAGGGACAAGCTATGGCTACACCTTC
CASRLGTSYGYTF
>TRBJ1-5|TRBD1|TRBV19|NA
TGTGCCAGTAGGGTCACAGGGGCGAGCAATCAGCCCCAGCATTTT
CASRVTGASNQPQHF